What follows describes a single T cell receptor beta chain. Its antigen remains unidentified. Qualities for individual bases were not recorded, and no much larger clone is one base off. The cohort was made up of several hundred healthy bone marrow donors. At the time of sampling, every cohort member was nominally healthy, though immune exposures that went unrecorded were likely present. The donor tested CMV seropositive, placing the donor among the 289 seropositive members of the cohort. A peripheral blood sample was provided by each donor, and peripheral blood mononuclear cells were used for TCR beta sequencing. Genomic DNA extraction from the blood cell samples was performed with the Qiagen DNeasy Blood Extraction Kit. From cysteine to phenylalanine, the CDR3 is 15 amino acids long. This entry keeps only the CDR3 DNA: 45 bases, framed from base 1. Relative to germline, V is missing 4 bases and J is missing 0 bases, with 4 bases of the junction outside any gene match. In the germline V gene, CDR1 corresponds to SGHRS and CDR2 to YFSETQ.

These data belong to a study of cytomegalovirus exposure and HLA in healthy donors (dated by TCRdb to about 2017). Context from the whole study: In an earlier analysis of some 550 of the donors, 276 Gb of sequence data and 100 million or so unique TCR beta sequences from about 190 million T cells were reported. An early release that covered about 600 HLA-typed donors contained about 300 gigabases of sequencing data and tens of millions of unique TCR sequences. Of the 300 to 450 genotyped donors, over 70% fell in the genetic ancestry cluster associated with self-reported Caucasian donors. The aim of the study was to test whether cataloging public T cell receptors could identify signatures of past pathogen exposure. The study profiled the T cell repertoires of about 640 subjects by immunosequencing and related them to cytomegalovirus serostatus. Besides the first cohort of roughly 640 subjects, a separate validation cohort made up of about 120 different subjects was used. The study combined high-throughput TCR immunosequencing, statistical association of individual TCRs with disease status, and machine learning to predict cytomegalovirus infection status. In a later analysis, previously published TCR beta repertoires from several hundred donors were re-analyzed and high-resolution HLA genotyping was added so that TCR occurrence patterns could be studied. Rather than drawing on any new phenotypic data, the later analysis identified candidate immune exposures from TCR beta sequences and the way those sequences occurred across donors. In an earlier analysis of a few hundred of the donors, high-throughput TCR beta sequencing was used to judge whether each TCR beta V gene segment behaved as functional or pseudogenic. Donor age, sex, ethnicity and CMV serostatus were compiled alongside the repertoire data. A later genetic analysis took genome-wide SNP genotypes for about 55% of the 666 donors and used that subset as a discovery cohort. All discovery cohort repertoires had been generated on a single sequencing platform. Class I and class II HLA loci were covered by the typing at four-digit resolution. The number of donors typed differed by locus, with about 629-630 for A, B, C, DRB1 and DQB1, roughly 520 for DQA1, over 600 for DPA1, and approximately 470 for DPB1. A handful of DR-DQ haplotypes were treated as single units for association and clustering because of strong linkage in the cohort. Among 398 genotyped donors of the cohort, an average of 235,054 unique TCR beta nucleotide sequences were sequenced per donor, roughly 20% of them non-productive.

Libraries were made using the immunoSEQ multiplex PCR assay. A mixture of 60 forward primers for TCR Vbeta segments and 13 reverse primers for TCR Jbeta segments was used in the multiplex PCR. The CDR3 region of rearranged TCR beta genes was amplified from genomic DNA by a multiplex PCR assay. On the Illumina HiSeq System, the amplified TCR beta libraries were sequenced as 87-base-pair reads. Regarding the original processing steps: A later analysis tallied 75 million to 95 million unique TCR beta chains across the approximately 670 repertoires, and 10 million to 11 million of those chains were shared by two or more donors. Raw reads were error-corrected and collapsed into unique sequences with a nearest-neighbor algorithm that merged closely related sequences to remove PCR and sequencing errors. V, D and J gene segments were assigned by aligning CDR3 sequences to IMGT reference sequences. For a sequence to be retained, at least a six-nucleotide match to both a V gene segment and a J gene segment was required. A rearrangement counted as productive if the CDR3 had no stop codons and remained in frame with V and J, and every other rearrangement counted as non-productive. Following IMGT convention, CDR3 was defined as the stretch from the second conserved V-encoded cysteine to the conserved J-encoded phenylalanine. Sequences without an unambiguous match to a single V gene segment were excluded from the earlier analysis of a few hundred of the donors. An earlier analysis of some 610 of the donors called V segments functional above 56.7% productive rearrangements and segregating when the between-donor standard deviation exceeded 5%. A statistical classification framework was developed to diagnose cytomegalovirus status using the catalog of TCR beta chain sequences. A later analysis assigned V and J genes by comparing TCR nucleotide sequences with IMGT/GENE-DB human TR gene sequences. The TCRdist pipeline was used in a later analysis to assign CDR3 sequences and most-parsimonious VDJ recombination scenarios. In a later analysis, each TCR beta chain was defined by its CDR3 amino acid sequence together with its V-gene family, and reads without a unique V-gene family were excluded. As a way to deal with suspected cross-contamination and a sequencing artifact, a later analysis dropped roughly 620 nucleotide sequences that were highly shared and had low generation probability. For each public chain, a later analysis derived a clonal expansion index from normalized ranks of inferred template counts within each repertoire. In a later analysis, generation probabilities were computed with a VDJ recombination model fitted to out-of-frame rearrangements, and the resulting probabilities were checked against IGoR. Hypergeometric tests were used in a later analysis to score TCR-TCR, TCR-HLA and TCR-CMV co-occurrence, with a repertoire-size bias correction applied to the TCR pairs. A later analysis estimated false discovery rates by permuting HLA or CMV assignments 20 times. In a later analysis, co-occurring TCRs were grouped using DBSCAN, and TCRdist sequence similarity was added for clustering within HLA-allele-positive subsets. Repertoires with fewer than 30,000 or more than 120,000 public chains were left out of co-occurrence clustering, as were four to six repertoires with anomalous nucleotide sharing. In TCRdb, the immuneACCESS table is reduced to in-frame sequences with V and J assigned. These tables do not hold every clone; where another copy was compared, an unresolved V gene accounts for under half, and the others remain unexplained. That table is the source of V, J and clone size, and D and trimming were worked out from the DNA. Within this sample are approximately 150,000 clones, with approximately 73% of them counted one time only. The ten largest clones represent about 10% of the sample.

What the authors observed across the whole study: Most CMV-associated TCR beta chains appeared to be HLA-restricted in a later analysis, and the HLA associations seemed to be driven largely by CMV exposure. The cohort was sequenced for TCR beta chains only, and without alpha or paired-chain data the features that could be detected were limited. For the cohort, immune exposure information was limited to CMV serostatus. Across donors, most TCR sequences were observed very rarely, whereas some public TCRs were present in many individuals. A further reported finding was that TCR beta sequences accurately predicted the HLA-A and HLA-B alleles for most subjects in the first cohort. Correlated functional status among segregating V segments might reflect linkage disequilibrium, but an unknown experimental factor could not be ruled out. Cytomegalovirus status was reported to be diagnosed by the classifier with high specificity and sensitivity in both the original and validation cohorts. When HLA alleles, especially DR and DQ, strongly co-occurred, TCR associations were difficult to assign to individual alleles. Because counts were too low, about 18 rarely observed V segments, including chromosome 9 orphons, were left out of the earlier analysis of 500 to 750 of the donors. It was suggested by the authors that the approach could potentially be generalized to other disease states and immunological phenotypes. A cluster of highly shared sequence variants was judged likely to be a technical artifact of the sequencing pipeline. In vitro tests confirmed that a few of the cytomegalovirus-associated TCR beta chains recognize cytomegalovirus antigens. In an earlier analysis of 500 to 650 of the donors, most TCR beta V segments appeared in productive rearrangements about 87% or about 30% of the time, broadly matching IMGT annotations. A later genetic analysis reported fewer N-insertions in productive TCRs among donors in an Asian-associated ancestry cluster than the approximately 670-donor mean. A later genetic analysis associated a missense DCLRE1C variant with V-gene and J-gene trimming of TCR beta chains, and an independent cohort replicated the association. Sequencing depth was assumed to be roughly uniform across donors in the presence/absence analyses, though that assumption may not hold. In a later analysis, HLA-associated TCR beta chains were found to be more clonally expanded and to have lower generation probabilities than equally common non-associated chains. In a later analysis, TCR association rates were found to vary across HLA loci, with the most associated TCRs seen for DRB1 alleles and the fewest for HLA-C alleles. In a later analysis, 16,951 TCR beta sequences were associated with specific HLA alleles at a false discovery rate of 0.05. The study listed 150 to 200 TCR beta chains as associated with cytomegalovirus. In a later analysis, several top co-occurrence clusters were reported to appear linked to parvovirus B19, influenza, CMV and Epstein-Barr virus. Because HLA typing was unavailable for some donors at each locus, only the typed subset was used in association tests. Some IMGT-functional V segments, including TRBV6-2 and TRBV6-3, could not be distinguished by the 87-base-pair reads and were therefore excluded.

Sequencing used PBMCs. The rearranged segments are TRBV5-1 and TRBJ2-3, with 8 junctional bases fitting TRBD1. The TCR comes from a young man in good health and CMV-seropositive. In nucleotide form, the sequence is TGCGCCAGCAGCGCGGGACAGGCTAGCACAGATACGCAGTATTTT. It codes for CASSAGQASTDTQYF.